These T cell receptor beta chains were read from a single sample in a study of blood T cell repertoires in COVID-19. Libraries were prepared by immunoSEQ multiplex PCR; TCRdb keeps only in-frame clonotypes and omits some of them. The repertoire holds roughly 670,000 clones, with more than 80% as singletons. Material for sequencing was peripheral blood. Source of these receptors: a woman aged 18-29 years with acute or convalescent COVID-19. CDR3s include the opening cysteine and the closing phenylalanine or tryptophan. The order of the fields is V gene, J gene, CDR3 length, CDR3 protein.

v_gene: TRBV6-6; j_gene: TRBJ1-3; len: 15; CDR3aa: CASSYGGQPGNTIYF
v_gene: TRBV6-5; j_gene: TRBJ1-1; len: 14; CDR3aa: CASSYRQGPTEAFF
v_gene: TRBV5-1; j_gene: TRBJ2-5; len: 14; CDR3aa: CASSLKTGEETQYF
v_gene: TRBV6-6; j_gene: TRBJ2-2; len: 15; CDR3aa: CASSERGRVTGELFF
v_gene: TRBV12-3/TRBV12-4; j_gene: TRBJ1-1; len: 13; CDR3aa: CASSLDYYTEAFF
v_gene: TRBV6-5; j_gene: TRBJ1-2; len: 15; CDR3aa: CASGNPGGQGYGYTF
v_gene: TRBV4-1; j_gene: TRBJ1-2; len: 16; CDR3aa: CASSHPLVERGSLRTF
v_gene: TRBV18; j_gene: TRBJ1-5; len: 16; CDR3aa: CASSPTGGIGNQPQHF
v_gene: TRBV14; j_gene: TRBJ1-6; len: 15; CDR3aa: CASRGGREGHSPLHF
v_gene: TRBV7-9; j_gene: TRBJ1-1; len: 18; CDR3aa: CASSLAPGTGGRGAEAFF
v_gene: TRBV7-8; j_gene: TRBJ1-4; len: 17; CDR3aa: CASSLPSGWGEGEKLFF
v_gene: TRBV4-1; j_gene: TRBJ2-7; len: 15; CDR3aa: CASSQEGIRGLEQYF
v_gene: TRBV5-1; j_gene: TRBJ1-2; len: 13; CDR3aa: CASSLDTFYGYTF
v_gene: TRBV15; j_gene: TRBJ1-4; len: 15; CDR3aa: CATSPDRDTEEKLFF
v_gene: TRBV19; j_gene: TRBJ1-2; len: 14; CDR3aa: CASSIGRGNYGYTF
v_gene: TRBV27; j_gene: TRBJ2-3; len: 13; CDR3aa: CASSLGTGLIEYF
v_gene: TRBV27; j_gene: TRBJ2-7; len: 16; CDR3aa: CASGTITGGAISEQYF
v_gene: TRBV3-1/TRBV3-2; j_gene: TRBJ2-7; len: 15; CDR3aa: CASSQDRLVVYEQYF
v_gene: TRBV29-1; j_gene: TRBJ1-1; len: 12; CDR3aa: CSVIQGHTEAFF
v_gene: TRBV10-2; j_gene: TRBJ2-5; len: 13; CDR3aa: CARNPRGWETQYF
v_gene: TRBV11-2; j_gene: TRBJ1-1; len: 18; CDR3aa: CASSPPRYRGAGNTEAFF
v_gene: TRBV27; j_gene: TRBJ1-2; len: 13; CDR3aa: CASSSAGGYGYTF
v_gene: TRBV18; j_gene: TRBJ1-1; len: 16; CDR3aa: CASSPDAGGVGTEAFF
v_gene: TRBV7-8; j_gene: TRBJ2-3; len: 18; CDR3aa: CASRERDPGLAVTDTQYF
v_gene: TRBV11-2; j_gene: TRBJ1-6; len: 15; CDR3aa: CASSFSRGGNSPLHF
v_gene: TRBV7-9; j_gene: TRBJ1-1; len: 14; CDR3aa: CASRHPGKNTEAFF
v_gene: TRBV21-1; j_gene: TRBJ2-3; len: 17; CDR3aa: CASTHKPLATHTDTQYF
v_gene: TRBV30; j_gene: TRBJ1-1; len: 13; CDR3aa: CAWDQGPGTEAFF
v_gene: TRBV7-6; j_gene: TRBJ1-3; len: 15; CDR3aa: CASGKKEAPGNTIYF
v_gene: TRBV2; j_gene: TRBJ2-2; len: 15; CDR3aa: CASEGAGTNTGELFF
v_gene: TRBV4-1; j_gene: TRBJ1-2; len: 15; CDR3aa: CASSQVATESYGYTF
v_gene: TRBV7-9; j_gene: TRBJ1-2; len: 15; CDR3aa: CASSQRGNLEYGYTF
v_gene: TRBV6-5; j_gene: TRBJ1-2; len: 14; CDR3aa: CASRNPGGRPGYTF
v_gene: TRBV7-2; j_gene: TRBJ1-6; len: 18; CDR3aa: CASSSPGQRLGNNSPLHF
v_gene: TRBV7-9; j_gene: TRBJ2-3; len: 16; CDR3aa: CASSLAASVSTDTQYF
v_gene: TRBV6-1; j_gene: TRBJ2-5; len: 19; CDR3aa: CASSDGTASGGLRKETQYF
v_gene: TRBV3-1/TRBV3-2; j_gene: TRBJ2-7; len: 15; CDR3aa: CASSQEPGVPYEQYF
v_gene: TRBV7-2; j_gene: TRBJ2-7; len: 19; CDR3aa: CASSPGPGLAGGNNYEQYF
v_gene: TRBV19; j_gene: TRBJ1-2; len: 18; CDR3aa: CASSTDATGGRGNYGYTF
v_gene: TRBV19; j_gene: TRBJ2-4; len: 17; CDR3aa: CASSVDRNFLTKNIQYF
v_gene: TRBV5-1; j_gene: TRBJ2-7; len: 11; CDR3aa: CASSRSSEQYF
v_gene: TRBV7-8; j_gene: TRBJ2-1; len: 14; CDR3aa: CASSYRLAGDEQFF
v_gene: TRBV7-2; j_gene: TRBJ2-7; len: 14; CDR3aa: CASSSGTEPYEQYF